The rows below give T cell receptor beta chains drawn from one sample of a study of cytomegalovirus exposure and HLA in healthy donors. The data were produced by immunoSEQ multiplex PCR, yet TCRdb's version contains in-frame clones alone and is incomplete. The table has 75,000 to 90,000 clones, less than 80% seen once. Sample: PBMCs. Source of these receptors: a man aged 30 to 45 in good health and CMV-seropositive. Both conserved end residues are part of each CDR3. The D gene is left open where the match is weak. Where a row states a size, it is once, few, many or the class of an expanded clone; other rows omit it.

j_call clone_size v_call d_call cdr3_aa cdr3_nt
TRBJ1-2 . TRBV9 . CASSVQGYGYTF TGTGCCAGCAGCGTACAGGGCTATGGCTACACCTTC
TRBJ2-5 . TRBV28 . CASFERLDGGREQYF TGTGCCAGCTTCGAGCGACTTGACGGGGGTCGGGAGCAGTACTTC
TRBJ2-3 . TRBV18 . CASSPPVADTQYF TGTGCCAGCTCACCCCCGGTGGCAGATACGCAGTATTTT
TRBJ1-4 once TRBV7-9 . CASSLGGGGNEKLFF TGTGCCAGCAGCTTAGGAGGCGGGGGTAATGAAAAACTGTTTTTT
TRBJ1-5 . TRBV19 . CASRPRAGFNSNQPQHF TGTGCCAGTAGACCTAGGGCAGGGTTCAATAGCAATCAGCCCCAGCATTTT
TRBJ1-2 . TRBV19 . CASSPQGRGGYTF TGTGCCAGTAGCCCACAGGGACGGGGTGGCTACACCTTC
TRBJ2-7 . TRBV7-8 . CASSFNGYEQYF TGTGCCAGCAGCTTCAACGGGTACGAGCAGTACTTC
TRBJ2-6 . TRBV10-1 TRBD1 CASSEGRGLSGANVLTF TGCGCCAGCAGTGAAGGCAGGGGGCTCTCTGGGGCCAACGTCCTGACTTTC
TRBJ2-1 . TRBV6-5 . CASSSLPKIYNEQFF TGTGCCAGCAGTAGCCTCCCCAAAATTTACAATGAGCAGTTCTTC
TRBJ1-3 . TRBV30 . CAWGDFGNTIYF TGTGCCTGGGGGGACTTTGGAAACACCATATATTTT
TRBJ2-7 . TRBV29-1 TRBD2 CSVEGLAGPYEQYF TGCAGCGTTGAGGGACTAGCGGGACCCTACGAGCAGTACTTC
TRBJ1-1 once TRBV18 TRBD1 CASSLRQGEGEAFF TGTGCCAGCTCGCTTAGACAGGGGGAGGGTGAAGCTTTCTTT
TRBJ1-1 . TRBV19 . CASSFVGLTGSGYTEAFF TGTGCCAGTAGTTTCGTAGGCCTAACAGGGTCGGGGTACACTGAAGCTTTCTTT
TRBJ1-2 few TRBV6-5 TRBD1 CASSPTTGGGYTF TGTGCCAGCAGTCCGACGACAGGGGGGGGCTACACCTTC
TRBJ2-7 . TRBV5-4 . CASSLSASSYEQYF TGTGCCAGCAGCTTGTCCGCCAGCTCCTACGAGCAGTACTTC
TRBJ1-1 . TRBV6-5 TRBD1 CASSQGQGLDGAFF TGTGCCAGCAGTCAGGGACAGGGGTTAGATGGAGCTTTCTTT
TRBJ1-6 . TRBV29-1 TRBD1 CSVDRDRGPYNSPLHF TGCAGCGTGGACCGGGACAGGGGCCCCTATAATTCACCCCTCCACTTT
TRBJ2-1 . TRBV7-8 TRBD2 CASSLKAGGLKNEQFF TGTGCCAGCAGCTTAAAAGCGGGAGGGCTTAAAAATGAGCAGTTCTTC
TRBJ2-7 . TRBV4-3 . CASSQDTPQRVPYEQYF TGCGCCAGCAGCCAAGATACCCCTCAGCGGGTACCCTACGAGCAGTACTTC
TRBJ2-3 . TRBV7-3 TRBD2 CASSPLAGADTQYF TGTGCCAGCAGCCCCCTAGCGGGAGCAGATACGCAGTATTTT
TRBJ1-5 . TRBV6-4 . CASTEVAGSQPQHF TGTGCCAGCACCGAGGTGGCAGGGTCTCAGCCCCAGCATTTT
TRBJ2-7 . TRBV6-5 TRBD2 CASSRTSGNPYEQYF TGTGCCAGCAGTAGGACTAGCGGGAACCCCTACGAGCAGTACTTC
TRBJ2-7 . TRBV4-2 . CASSQGGEAYEQYF TGTGCCAGCAGCCAAGGAGGGGAGGCCTACGAGCAGTACTTC
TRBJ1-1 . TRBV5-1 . CASSLGRGRLMNTEAFF TGCGCCAGCAGCTTGGGAAGGGGCAGGCTAATGAACACTGAAGCTTTCTTT
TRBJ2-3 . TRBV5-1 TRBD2 CASSLATSGRVTDTQYF TGCGCCAGCAGCTTGGCGACTAGCGGGAGAGTCACAGATACGCAGTATTTT
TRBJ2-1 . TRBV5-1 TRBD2 CASSLEGTSGFEQFF TGCGCCAGCAGCTTGGAGGGGACTAGCGGGTTCGAGCAGTTCTTC
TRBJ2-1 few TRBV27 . CASSPGFGYNEQFF TGTGCCAGCAGTCCAGGGTTCGGCTACAATGAGCAGTTCTTC
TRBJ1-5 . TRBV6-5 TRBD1 CASSPRQGYQPQHF TGTGCCAGCAGTCCTAGACAGGGTTATCAGCCCCAGCATTTT
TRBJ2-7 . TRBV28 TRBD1 CASSYRGHEQYF TGTGCCAGCAGTTACAGGGGGCACGAGCAGTACTTC
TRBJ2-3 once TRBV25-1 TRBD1 CASSEGQEDTQYF TGTGCCAGCAGTGAAGGACAGGAAGATACGCAGTATTTT
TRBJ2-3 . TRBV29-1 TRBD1 CSGRYRGPQDTQYF TGCAGCGGGAGATACAGGGGGCCCCAAGATACGCAGTATTTT
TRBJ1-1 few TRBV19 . CASSIGTNTEAFF TGTGCCAGTAGTATCGGGACAAACACTGAAGCTTTCTTT
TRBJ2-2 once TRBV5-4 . CASKRENTGELFF TGTGCCAGTAAGAGAGAGAACACCGGGGAGCTGTTTTTT
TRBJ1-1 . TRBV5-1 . CASSLTGLNTEAFF TGCGCCAGCAGCTTGACAGGGTTGAACACTGAAGCTTTCTTT
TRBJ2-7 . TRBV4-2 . CASSQEGTGYEQYF TGTGCCAGCAGCCAAGAGGGCACAGGCTACGAGCAGTACTTC
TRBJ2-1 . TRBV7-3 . CASSFGGQLNNEQFF TGTGCCAGCAGCTTCGGAGGACAGCTAAACAATGAGCAGTTCTTC
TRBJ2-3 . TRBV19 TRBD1 CASSTSGTGQSDTQYF TGTGCCAGTAGCACCTCCGGGACAGGGCAATCAGATACGCAGTATTTT
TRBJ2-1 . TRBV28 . CASSLGGLHNEQFF TGTGCCAGCAGTTTAGGAGGGTTGCACAATGAGCAGTTCTTC
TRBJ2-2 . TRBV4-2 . CASSQEFKNTGELFF TGTGCCAGCAGCCAAGAATTCAAAAACACCGGGGAGCTGTTTTTT
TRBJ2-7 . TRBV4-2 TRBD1 CASSQRGQGVNEQYF TGTGCCAGCAGCCAACGGGGACAGGGGGTCAACGAGCAGTACTTC
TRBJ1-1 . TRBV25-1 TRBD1 CASSGALGQGARSTEAFF TGTGCCAGCAGCGGAGCCCTGGGACAGGGGGCGAGGAGCACTGAAGCTTTCTTT
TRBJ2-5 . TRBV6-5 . CASRVVTSYQETQYF TGTGCCAGCAGGGTGGTCACGAGTTACCAAGAGACCCAGTACTTC
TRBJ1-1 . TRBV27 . CASSLSGDTYTEAFF TGTGCCAGCAGTTTATCTGGGGACACCTACACTGAAGCTTTCTTT
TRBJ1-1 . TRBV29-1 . CSVGEGAFF TGCAGCGTTGGGGAGGGGGCTTTCTTT
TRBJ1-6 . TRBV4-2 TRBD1 CASSQEGQGYSPLHF TGTGCCAGCAGCCAAGAGGGACAGGGTTATTCACCCCTCCACTTT
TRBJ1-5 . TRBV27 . CASASRGSSNQPQHF TGTGCCAGCGCCTCTCGGGGGTCTAGCAATCAGCCCCAGCATTTT
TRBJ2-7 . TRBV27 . CASSPTSGYYEQYF TGTGCCAGCAGTCCAACCTCAGGGTACTACGAGCAGTACTTC
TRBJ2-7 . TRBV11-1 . CASSDRGQGDEQYF TGTGCCAGTAGCGATCGGGGGCAGGGGGACGAGCAGTACTTC
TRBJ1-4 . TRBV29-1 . CSVAGRAREKLFF TGCAGCGTTGCGGGCAGGGCGCGGGAAAAACTGTTTTTT
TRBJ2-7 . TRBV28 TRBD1 CASSTEGQGHYEQYF TGTGCCAGCTCCACGGAAGGACAGGGCCACTACGAGCAGTACTTC
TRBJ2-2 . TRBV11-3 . CASSLQTGNTGELFF TGTGCCAGCAGCTTACAGACGGGTAACACCGGGGAGCTGTTTTTT
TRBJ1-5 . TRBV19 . CASSIALDQPQHF TGTGCCAGTAGTATAGCTTTAGATCAGCCCCAGCATTTT
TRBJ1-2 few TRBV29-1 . CSVEDTVNYGYTF TGCAGCGTTGAAGATACGGTGAACTATGGCTACACCTTC
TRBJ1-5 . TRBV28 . CASSLWGGQYSNQPQHF TGTGCCAGCAGTTTATGGGGGGGGCAGTATAGCAATCAGCCCCAGCATTTT
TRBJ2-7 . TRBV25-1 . CASSEGGTADGNEQYF TGTGCCAGCAGTGAAGGCGGGACAGCGGATGGGAACGAGCAGTACTTC